The clone carrying this T cell receptor beta chain came up many times. Its antigen is not identified. This specimen comes from a study of T cells after yellow fever vaccination. Study conclusions and caveats: Primary-vaccination clones mostly resurfaced post-booster (under 98% CD4, about 87% CD8). Highly abundant clonotypes carried over from the bulk population could end up in FACS-sorted repertoires as contaminants.

Germline values: CDR1 MNHEY, CDR2 SVGAGI. CDR3 size: 13 residues. V lost 6 bases and J lost 4, with 12 bases in between. UMIs and a universal primer site were added when TCR cDNA was made by 5'RACE template switching. TCRdb reprocessed the 5' RACE reads via MiXCR and lists one record per CDR3 protein. The sample lists about 320,000 distinct CDR3 sequences, 4% to 5.5% occurring once. The TCR originated in a man aged 18 to 35 who received the YFV17D yellow fever vaccine. Sequenced material: PBMCs, taken 15 days after the yellow fever booster vaccination. The rearrangement links TRBV6-5 to TRBJ1-2; maybe TRBD1 (5 bases). CDR3 sequence (DNA): TGTGCCAGCAGCCCAGGACACTTCTATGGCTACACCTTC. Translated: CASSPGHFYGYTF.